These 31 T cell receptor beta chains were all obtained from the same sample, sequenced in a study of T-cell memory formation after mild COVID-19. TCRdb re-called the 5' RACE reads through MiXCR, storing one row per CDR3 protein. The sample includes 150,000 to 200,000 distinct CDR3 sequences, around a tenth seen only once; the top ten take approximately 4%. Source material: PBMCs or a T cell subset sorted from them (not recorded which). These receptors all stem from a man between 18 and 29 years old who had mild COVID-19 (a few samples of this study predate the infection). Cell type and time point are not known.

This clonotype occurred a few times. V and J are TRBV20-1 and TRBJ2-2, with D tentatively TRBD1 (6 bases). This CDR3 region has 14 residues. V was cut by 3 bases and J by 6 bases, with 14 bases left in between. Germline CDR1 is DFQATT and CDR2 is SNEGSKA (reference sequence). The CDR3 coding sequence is TGCAGTGCTAGGGGGGCGCGAGGAGCCGGGGAGCTGTTTTTT. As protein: CSARGARGAGELFF.

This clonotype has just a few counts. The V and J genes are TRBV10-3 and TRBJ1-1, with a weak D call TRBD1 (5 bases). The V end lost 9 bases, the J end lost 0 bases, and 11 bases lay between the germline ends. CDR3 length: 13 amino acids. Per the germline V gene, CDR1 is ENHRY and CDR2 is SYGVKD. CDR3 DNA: TGTGCCATGTCGGGACGGATGAACACTGAAGCTTTCTTT. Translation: CAMSGRMNTEAFF.

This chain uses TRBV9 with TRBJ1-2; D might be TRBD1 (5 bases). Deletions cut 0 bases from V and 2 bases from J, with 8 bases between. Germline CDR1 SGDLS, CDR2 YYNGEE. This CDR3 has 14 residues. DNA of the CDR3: TGTGCCAGCAGCGTAGATCCAGGGAACTATGGCTACACCTTC. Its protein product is CASSVDPGNYGYTF.

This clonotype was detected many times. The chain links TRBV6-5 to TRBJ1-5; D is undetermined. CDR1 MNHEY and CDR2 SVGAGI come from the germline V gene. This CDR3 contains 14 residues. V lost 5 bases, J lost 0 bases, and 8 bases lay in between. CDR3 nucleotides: TGTGCCAGCAGTCAGAGTAATAGCAATCAGCCCCAGCATTTT. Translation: CASSQSNSNQPQHF.

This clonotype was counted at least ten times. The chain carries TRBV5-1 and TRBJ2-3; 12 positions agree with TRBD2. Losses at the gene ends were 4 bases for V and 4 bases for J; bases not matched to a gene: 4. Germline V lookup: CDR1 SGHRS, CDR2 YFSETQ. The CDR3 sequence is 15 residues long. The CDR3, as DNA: TGCGCCAGCAGCGCGACTAGCGGGGGTGCAGATACGCAGTATTTT. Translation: CASSATSGGADTQYF.

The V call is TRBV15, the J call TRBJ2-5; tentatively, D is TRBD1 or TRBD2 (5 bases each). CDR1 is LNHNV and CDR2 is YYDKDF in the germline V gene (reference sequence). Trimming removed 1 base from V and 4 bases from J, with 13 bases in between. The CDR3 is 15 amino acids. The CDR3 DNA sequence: TGTGCCACCAGCAGAGGGGGCGGAGGCGGAGAGACCCAGTACTTC. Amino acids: CATSRGGGGGETQYF.

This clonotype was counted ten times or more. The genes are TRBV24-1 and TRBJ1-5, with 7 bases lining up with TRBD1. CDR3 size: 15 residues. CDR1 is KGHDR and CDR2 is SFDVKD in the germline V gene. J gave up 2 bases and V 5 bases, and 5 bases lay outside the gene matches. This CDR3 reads CATSGTGVGNQPQHF. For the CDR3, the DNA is TGTGCCACCAGTGGGACAGGCGTCGGCAATCAGCCCCAGCATTTT.

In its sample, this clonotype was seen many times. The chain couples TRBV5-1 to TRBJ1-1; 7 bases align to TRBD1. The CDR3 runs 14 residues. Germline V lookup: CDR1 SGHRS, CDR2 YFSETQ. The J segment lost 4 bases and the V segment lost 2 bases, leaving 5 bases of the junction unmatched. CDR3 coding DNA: TGCGCCAGCAGCTTTACAGGGGTTGGCACTGAAGCTTTCTTT. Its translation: CASSFTGVGTEAFF.

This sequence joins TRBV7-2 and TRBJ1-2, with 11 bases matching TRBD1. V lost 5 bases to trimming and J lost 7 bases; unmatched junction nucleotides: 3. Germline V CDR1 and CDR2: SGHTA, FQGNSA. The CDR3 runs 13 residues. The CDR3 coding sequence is TGTGCCAGCAGCCCCGGACAGGGGGCTGGCTACACCTTC. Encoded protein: CASSPGQGAGYTF.

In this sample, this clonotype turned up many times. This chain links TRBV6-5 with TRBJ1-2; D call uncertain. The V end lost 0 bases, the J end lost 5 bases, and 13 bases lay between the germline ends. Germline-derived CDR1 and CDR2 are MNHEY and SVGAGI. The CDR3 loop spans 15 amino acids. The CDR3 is CASSYSVGVGYGYTF. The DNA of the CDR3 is TGTGCCAGCAGTTACTCCGTTGGGGTTGGTTATGGCTACACCTTC.

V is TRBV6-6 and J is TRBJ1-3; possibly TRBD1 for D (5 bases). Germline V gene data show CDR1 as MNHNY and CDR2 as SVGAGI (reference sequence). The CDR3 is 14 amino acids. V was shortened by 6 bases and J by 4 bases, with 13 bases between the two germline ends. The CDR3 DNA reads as TGTGCCAGCAGCCCCAGGGTTTCAGGAAACACCATATATTTT. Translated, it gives CASSPRVSGNTIYF.

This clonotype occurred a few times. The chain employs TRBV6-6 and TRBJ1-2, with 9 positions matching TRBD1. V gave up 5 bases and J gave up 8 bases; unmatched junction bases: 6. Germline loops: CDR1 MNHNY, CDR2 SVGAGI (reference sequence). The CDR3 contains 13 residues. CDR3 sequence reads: CASSRGQGSGYTF. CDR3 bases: TGTGCCAGCAGTAGGGGACAGGGCTCGGGCTACACCTTC.

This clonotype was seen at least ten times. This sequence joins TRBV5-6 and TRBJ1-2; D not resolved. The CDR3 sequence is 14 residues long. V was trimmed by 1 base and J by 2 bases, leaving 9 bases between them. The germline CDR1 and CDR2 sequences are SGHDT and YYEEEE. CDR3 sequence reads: CASSLLNRNYGYTF. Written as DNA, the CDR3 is TGTGCCAGCAGCTTGCTAAACAGAAACTATGGCTACACCTTC. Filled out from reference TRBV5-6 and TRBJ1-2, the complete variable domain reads DAGVTQSPTHLIKTRGQQVTLRCSPKSGHDTVSWYQQALGQGPQFIFQYYEEEERQRGNFPDRFSGHQFPNYSSELNVNALLLGDSALYLCASSLLNRNYGYTFGSGTRLTVV.

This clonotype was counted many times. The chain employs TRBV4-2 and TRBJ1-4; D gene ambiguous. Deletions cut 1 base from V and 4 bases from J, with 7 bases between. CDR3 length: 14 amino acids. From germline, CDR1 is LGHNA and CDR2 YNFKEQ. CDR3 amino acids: CASSQGQLNEKLFF. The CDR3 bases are TGTGCCAGCAGCCAAGGGCAGCTTAATGAAAAACTGTTTTTT.

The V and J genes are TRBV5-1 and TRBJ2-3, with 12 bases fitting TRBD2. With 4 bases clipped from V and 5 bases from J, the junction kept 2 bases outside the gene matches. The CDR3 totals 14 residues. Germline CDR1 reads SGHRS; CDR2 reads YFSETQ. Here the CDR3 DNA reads TGCGCCAGCAGCCTAGCGGGGGGGAGAGATACGCAGTATTTT. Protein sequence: CASSLAGGRDTQYF.

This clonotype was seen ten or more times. The CDR3 coding sequence is TGTGCCAGCAGCTTAGCTCCGCATCAGCCCCAGCATTTT. Amino acid sequence: CASSLAPHQPQHF. The gene calls are TRBV7-2 and TRBJ1-5; D not resolved. Trimming left V 0 bases short and J 5 bases short, with 5 bases between. Germline values: CDR1 SGHTA, CDR2 FQGNSA. The CDR3 runs to 13 residues.

Here the CDR3 reads CSARDPAGAGELFF. As DNA, the CDR3 is TGCAGTGCTAGAGACCCAGCGGGGGCCGGGGAGCTGTTTTTT. This sequence joins TRBV20-1 and TRBJ2-2; 8 bases match TRBD2. Germline V gives CDR1 DFQATT, CDR2 SNEGSKA (reference sequence). CDR3 length: 14 amino acids. Germline trimming cut 0 bases from V and 6 bases from J; bases unmatched to any gene: 3.

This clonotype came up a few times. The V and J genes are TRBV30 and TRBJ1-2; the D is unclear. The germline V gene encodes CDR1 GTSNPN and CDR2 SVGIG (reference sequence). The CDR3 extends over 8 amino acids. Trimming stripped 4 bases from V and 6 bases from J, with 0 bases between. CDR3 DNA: TGTGCCTGGAATGGCTACACCTTC. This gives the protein CAWNGYTF.

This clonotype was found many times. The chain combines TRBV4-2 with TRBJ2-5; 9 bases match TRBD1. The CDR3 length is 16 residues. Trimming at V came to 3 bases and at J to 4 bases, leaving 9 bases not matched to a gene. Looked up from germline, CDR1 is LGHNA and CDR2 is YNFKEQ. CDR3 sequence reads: CASSHPDRGGRETQYF. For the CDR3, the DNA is TGTGCCAGCAGCCACCCGGACAGGGGAGGGAGAGAGACCCAGTACTTC.

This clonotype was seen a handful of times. This chain's CDR3 is CASSFASGLRYTQYF. The CDR3 nucleotides are TGTGCCAGCAGCTTCGCCAGCGGCCTTAGGTATACGCAGTATTTT. V and J are TRBV7-2 and TRBJ2-3; weak D call: TRBD2 (5 bases). The V gene's germline CDR1 is SGHTA and CDR2 FQGNSA. The CDR3 covers 15 residues. V lost 3 bases and J 7 bases, leaving 17 bases between the germline ends.

CDR3 bases: TGCAGTGCCCCCGGGACCCCTCTGACGCAGTATTTT. Encoded protein: CSAPGTPLTQYF. The rearrangement joins TRBV20-1 to TRBJ2-3, with D perhaps assigned TRBD1 or TRBD2 (5 bases each). CDR3 size: 12 residues. Deletions cut 6 bases from V and 9 bases from J, with 16 bases between. The germline gives CDR1 DFQATT, CDR2 SNEGSKA (reference sequence).

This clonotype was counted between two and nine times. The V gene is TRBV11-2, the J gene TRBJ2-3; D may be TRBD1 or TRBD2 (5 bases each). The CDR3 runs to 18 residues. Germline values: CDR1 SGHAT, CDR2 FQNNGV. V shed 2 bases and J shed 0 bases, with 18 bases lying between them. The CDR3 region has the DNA TGTGCCAGCAGCTTAAGTGTACGGTCGGGGCCTAGCACAGATACGCAGTATTTT. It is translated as CASSLSVRSGPSTDTQYF.

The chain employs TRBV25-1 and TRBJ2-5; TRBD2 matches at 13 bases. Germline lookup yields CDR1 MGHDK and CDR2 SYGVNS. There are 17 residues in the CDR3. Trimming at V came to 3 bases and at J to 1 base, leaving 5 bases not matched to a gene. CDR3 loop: CASSDRTSGGFQETQYF. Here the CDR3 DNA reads TGTGCCAGCAGTGACCGGACTAGCGGGGGATTCCAAGAGACCCAGTACTTC.

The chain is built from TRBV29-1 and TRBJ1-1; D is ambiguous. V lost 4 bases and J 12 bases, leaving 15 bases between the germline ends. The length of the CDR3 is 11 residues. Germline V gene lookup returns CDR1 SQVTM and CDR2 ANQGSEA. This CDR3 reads CSVGTGRRTFF. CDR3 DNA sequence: TGCAGCGTTGGCACCGGACGGAGAACTTTCTTT.

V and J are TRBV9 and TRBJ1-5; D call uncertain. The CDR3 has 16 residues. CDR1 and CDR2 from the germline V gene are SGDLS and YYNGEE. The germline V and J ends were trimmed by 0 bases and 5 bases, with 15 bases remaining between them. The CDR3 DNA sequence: TGTGCCAGCAGCGTAGGAGGAGGTCCCCTGGATCAGCCCCAGCATTTT. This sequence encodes CASSVGGGPLDQPQHF.

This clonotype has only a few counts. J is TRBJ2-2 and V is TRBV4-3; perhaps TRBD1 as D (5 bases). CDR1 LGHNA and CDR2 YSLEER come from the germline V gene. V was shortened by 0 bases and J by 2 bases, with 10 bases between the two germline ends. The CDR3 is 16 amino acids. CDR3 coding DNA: TGCGCCAGCAGCCAAGATCCGCAGGGAAACACCGGGGAGCTGTTTTTT. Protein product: CASSQDPQGNTGELFF.

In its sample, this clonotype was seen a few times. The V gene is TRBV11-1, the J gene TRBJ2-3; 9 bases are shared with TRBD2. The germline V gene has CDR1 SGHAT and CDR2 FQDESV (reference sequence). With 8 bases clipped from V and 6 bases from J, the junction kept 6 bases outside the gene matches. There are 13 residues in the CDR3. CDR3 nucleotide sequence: TGTGCCAGCGGACTAGCGTTGTCGGATACGCAGTATTTT. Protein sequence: CASGLALSDTQYF.

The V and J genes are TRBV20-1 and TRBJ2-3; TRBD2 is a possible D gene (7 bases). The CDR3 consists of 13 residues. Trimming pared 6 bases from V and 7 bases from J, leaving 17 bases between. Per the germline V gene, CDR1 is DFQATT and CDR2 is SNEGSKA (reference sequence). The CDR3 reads CSAILGGPYTQYF. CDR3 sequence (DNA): TGCAGTGCGATTTTGGGGGGGCCATATACGCAGTATTTT.

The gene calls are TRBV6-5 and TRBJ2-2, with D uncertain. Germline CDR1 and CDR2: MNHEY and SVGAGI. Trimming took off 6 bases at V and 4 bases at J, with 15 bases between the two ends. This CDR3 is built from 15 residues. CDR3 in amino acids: CASRLQAGSTGELFF. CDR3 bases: TGTGCCAGCAGACTTCAGGCAGGAAGCACCGGGGAGCTGTTTTTT.

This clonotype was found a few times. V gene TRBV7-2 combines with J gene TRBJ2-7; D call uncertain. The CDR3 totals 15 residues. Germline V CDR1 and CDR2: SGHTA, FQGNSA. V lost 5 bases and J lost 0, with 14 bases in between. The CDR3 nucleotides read TGTGCCAGCAGCGACCAGGCGGACCTCTCCTACGAGCAGTACTTC. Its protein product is CASSDQADLSYEQYF.

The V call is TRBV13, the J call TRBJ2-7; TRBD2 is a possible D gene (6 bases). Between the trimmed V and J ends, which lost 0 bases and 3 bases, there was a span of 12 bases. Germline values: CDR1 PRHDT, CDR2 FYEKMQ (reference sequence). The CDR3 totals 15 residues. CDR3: CASSLGIAAVYEQYV. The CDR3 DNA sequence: TGTGCCAGCAGCTTAGGAATAGCGGCGGTCTACGAGCAGTACGTC.